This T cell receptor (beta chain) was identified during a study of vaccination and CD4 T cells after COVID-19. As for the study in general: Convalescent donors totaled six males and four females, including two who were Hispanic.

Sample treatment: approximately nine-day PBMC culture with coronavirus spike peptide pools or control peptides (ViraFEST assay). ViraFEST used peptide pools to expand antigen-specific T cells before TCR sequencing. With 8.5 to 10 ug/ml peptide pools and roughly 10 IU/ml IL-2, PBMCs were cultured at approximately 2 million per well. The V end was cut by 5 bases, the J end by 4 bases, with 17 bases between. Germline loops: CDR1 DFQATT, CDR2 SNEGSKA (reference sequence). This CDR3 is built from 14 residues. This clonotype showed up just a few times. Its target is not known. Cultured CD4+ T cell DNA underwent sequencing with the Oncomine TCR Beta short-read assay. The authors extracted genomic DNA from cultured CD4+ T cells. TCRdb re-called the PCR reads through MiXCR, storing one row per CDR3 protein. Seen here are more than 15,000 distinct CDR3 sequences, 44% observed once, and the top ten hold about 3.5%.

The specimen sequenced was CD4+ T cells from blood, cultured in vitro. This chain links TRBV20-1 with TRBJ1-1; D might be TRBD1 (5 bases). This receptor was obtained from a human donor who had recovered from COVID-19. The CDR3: CSAFRGRLSTEAFF. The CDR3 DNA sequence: TGCAGTGCTTTCCGGGGCAGGCTGAGCACTGAAGCTTTCTTT.